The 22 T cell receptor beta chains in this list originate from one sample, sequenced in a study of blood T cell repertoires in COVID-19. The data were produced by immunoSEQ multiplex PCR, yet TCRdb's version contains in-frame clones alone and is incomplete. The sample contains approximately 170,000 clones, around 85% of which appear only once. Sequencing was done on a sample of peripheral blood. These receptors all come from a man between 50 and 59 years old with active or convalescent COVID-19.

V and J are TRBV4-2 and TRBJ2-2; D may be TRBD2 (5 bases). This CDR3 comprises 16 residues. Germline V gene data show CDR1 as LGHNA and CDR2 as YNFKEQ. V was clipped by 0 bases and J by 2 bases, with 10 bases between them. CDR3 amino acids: CASSQDTAVNTGELFF. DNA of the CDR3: TGTGCCAGCAGCCAAGATACAGCGGTAAACACCGGGGAGCTGTTTTTT.

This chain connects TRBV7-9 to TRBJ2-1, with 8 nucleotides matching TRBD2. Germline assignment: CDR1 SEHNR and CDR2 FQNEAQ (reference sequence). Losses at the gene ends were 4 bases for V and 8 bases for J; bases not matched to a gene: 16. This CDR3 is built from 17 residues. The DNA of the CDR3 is TGTGCCAGCAGCTATTCCGTCGGCGCGGGGGGTAGGTATGAGCAGTTCTTC. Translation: CASSYSVGAGGRYEQFF.

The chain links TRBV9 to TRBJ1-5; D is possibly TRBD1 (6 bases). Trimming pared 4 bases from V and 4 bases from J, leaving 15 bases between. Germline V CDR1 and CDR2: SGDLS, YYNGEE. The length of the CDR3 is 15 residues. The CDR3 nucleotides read TGTGCCAGCAGCTCACAGGGAGCCGTAAATCAGCCCCAGCATTTT. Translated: CASSSQGAVNQPQHF.

The CDR3 DNA reads as TGTGCCAGCAGCAGGGGGGACTCGGGTGGCTACACCTTC. Encoded protein: CASSRGDSGGYTF. The gene calls are TRBV28 and TRBJ1-2; 7 bases are shared with TRBD1. Unmatched junction bases numbered 8, after V lost 6 bases and J lost 7 bases. Germline V gives CDR1 MDHEN, CDR2 SYDVKM. CDR3 length: 13 residues.

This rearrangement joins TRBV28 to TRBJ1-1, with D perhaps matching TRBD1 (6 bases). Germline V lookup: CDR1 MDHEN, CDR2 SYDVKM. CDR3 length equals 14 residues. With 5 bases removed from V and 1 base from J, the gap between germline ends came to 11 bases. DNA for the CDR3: TGTGCCAGCAGTGTGGGGGCTCGGAACACTGAAGCTTTCTTT. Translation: CASSVGARNTEAFF.

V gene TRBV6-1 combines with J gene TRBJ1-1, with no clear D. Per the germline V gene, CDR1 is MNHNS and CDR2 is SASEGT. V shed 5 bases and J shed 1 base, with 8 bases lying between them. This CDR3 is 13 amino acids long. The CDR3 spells CASSQDKNTEAFF. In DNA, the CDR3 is TGTGCCAGCAGTCAAGACAAGAACACTGAAGCTTTCTTT.

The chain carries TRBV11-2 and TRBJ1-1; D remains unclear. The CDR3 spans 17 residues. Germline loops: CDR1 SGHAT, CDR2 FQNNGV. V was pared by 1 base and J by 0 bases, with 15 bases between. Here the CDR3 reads CASSLAVRMNVNTEAFF. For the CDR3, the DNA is TGTGCCAGCAGCTTAGCTGTCAGGATGAATGTGAACACTGAAGCTTTCTTT.

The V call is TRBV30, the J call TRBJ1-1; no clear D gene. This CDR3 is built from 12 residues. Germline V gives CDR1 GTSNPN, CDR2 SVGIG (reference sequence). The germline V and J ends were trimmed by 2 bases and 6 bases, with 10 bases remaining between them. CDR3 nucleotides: TGTGCCTGGAGTCTACGAAGCGCTGAAGCTTTCTTT. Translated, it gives CAWSLRSAEAFF.

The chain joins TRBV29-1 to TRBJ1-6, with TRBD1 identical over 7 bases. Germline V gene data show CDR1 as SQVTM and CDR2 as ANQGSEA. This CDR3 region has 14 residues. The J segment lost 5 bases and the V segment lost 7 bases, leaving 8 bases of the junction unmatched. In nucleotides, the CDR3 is TGCAGCGCCGGGAACCAGGGGGATAATTCACCCCTCCACTTT. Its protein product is CSAGNQGDNSPLHF.

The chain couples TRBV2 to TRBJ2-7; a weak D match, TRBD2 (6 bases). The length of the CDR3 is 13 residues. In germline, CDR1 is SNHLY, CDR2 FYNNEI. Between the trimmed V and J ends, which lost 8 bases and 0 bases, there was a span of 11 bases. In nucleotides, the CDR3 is TGTGCCAGCTGGGAGGCCAGCTCCTACGAGCAGTACTTC. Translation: CASWEASSYEQYF.

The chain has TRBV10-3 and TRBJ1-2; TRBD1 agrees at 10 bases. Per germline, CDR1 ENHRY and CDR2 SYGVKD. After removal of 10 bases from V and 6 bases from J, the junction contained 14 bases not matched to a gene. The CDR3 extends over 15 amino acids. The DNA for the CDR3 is TGTGCCAACCGCCTCGGGACAGGGGAGGCCGATGGCTACACCTTC. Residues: CANRLGTGEADGYTF.

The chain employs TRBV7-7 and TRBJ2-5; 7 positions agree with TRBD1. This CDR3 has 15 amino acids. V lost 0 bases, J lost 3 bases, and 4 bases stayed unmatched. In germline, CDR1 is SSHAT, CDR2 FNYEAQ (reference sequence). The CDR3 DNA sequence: TGTGCCAGCAGCTTAGCCTGGACAGGTGAAGAGACCCAGTACTTC. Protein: CASSLAWTGEETQYF.

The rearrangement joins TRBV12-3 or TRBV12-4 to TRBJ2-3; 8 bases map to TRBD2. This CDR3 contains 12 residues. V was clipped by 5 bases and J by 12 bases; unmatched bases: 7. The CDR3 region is CASSPGRERQYF. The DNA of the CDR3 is TGTGCCAGCAGTCCCGGGAGGGAACGTCAGTATTTT.

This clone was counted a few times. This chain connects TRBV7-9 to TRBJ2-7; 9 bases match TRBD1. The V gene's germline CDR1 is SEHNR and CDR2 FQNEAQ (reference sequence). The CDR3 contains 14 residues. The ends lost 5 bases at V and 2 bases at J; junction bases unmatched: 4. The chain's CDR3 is CASSRRQGAYEQYF. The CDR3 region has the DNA TGTGCCAGCAGCCGCAGACAGGGGGCCTACGAGCAGTACTTC.

The CDR3 DNA is TGTGCCAGCAGCAAAGATCCCCATTGGAGCCAAGGAGCTTTCTTT. This gives the protein CASSKDPHWSQGAFF. This sequence joins TRBV21-1 and TRBJ1-1. TRBV21-1 is assigned pseudogene status. The CDR3 covers 15 residues.

Here the CDR3 reads CAWRPGGRGTDTQYF. DNA for the CDR3: TGTGCCTGGAGACCGGGGGGTCGTGGCACAGATACGCAGTATTTT. The V gene is TRBV30, the J gene TRBJ2-3; TRBD2 matches 7 bases. The CDR3 contains 15 residues. The V and J ends lost 3 bases and 1 base, in that order; junction bases with no gene match: 7. Germline lookup yields CDR1 GTSNPN and CDR2 SVGIG (reference sequence).

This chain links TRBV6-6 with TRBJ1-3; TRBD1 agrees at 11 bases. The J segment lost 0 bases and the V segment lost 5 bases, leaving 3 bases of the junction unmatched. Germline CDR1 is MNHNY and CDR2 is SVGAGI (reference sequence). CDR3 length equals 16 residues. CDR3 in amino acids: CASSTGTGGSGNTIYF. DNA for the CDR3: TGTGCCAGCAGTACCGGGACAGGGGGCTCTGGAAACACCATATATTTT.

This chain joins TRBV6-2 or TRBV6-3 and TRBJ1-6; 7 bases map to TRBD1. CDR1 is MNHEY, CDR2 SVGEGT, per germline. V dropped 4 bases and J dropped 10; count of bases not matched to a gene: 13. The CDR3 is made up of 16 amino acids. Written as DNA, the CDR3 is TGTGCCAGCAGTTCTCATTCCGGGACAGTGCGCTCACCCCTCCACTTT. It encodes CASSSHSGTVRSPLHF.

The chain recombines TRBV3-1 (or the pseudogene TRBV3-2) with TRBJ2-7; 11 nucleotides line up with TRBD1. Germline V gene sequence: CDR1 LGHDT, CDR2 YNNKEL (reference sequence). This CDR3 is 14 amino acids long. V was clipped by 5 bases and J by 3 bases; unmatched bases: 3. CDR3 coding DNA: TGTGCCAGCAGCACCGGGACAGGGGGCTACGAGCAGTACTTC. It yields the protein CASSTGTGGYEQYF.

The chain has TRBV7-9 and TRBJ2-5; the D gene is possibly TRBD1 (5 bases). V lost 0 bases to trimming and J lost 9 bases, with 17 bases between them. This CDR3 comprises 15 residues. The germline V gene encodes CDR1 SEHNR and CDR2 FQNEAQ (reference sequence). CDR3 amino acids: CASSLALQGGMSQYF. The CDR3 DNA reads TGTGCCAGCAGCTTAGCGTTGCAGGGCGGAATGTCCCAGTACTTC.

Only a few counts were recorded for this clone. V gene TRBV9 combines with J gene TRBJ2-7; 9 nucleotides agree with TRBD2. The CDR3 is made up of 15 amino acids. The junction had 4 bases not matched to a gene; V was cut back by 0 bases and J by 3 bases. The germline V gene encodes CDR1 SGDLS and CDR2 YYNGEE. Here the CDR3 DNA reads TGTGCCAGCAGCGTAGACCCTAGCGGGGTCTACGAGCAGTACTTC. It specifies CASSVDPSGVYEQYF.

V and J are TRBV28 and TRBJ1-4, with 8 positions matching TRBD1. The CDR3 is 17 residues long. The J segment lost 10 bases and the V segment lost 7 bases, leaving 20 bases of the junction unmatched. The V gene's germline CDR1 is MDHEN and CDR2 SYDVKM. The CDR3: CASNSDSKTGAGGKLFF. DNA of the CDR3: TGTGCCAGCAACTCGGATTCCAAGACAGGGGCAGGGGGAAAACTGTTTTTT.